This T cell receptor beta chain was recorded in a study of shared clonotypes between healthy human individuals. Study-level information: CD4 naive and CD4 memory each took three plates per donor, while CD8 naive took two and CD8 memory one.

Trimming stripped 0 bases from V and 8 bases from J, with 14 bases between. Germline V gene lookup returns CDR1 MGHRA and CDR2 YSYEKL. The CDR3 spans 15 residues. Naive CD8 cells lacked CD45RO and underwent positive selection for CCR7, leaving out terminally differentiated effector memory CD45RA+ cells. Produced via immunoSEQ multiplex PCR; TCRdb's table is partial and in-frame only. The sample records roughly 2.1 million clones, approximately 94% being singletons. What was sequenced was naive CD8+ T cells from PBMCs. This TCR was recovered from a man between 18 and 35 years old in good health. Some clones in this sample may be carry-over from other donors' samples. V gene TRBV4-1 combines with J gene TRBJ2-1; a weak D match, TRBD2 (5 bases). The CDR3 DNA sequence: TGCGCCAGCAGCCAAGATTTTACTAGGCCGGATGAGCAGTTCTTC. Amino acids: CASSQDFTRPDEQFF.